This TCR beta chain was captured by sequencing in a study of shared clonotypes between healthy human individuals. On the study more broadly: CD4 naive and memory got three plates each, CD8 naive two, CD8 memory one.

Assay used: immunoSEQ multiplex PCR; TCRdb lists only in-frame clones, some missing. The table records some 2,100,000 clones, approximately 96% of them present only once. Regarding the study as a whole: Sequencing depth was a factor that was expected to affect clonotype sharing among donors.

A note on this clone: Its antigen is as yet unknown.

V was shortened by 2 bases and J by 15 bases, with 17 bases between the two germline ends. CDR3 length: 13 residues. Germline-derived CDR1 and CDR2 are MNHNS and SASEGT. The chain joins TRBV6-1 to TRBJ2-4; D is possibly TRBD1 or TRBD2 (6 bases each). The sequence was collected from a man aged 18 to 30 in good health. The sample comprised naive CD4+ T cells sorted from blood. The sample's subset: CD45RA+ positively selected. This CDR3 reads CASSEMEGGLPYF. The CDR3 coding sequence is TGTGCCAGCAGTGAAATGGAGGGGGGTCTTCCGTACTTC.